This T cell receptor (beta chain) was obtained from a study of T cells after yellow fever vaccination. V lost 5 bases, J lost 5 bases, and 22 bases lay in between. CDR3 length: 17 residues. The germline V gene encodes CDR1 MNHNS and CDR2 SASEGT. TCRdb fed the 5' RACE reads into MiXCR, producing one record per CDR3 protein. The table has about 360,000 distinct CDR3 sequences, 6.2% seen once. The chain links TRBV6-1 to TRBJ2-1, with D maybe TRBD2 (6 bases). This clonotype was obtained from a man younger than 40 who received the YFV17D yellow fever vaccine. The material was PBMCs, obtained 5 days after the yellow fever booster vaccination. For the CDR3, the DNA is TGTGCCAGCAGTAGGAGGCTGTCGTGGACTACTCACAATGAGCAGTTCTTC. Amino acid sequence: CASSRRLSWTTHNEQFF.